This entry features one TCR beta chain sequence. It lacks a known antigen. No base quality values were provided; no much bigger clone lies one nucleotide off. Libraries were built with the immunoSEQ multiplex PCR assay. For TCR sequencing, RNA was extracted from every sample and reverse transcribed into cDNA to serve as template. SuperScript III was used to make first-strand cDNA, primed with a 2:1 mix of oligo-dT and random hexamers. A synthetic immune receptor repertoire was used to assess amplification bias, and residual bias was removed computationally. Concerning the study's data processing: Raw reads were preprocessed for error removal, and CDR3 was defined according to IMGT conventions as running from the conserved cysteine to phenylalanine. To get clonality, Shannon entropy was normalized by log2 of the number of productive unique TCRs and the result was subtracted from 1. Whether scalp clones were CD4 or CD8 was inferred by matching scalp TCRbeta sequences against CD4 and CD8 repertoires sorted from blood. Sourced from immuneACCESS, this table was stored by TCRdb with only in-frame sequences that have V and J called. A share of the clones is absent; for the studies checked, an unresolved V gene accounts for under half, and the remainder has no known explanation. V, J and clone size reflect that table, while D and trimming were determined from the DNA. Here the sample has 180,000 or so clones; less than 75% occur a single time. Over 10% of the sample is held by the ten biggest clonotypes.

From the cysteine up to the phenylalanine, the CDR3 has a length of 15 residues. The only DNA kept is the CDR3, 45 bases in frame from the first base. The germline V gene specifies MNHEY as CDR1 and SVGAGI as CDR2. At the junction V is shortened by 0 bases and J by 4 bases, with 9 bases in between. This sample stems from a study of CD8+ T cells in alopecia areata listed by TCRdb under 2018. Describing the broader study: The treated patients, all with moderate-to-severe alopecia areata, were enrolled in an open-label pilot trial of oral tofacitinib given at 5 to 10 mg twice daily. Patients stayed on tofacitinib for 6 to 18 months and then had 6 months of follow-up off drug so that delayed response and recurrence could be assessed. The study used high-throughput TCRbeta sequencing to examine T cell clonal expansion in alopecia areata, in both the C3H/HeJ mouse model and human patients. In humans, TCRbeta sequencing was performed on scalp tissue and on sorted CD4+ and CD8+ peripheral blood T cells from healthy controls and from patients with patchy or totalis/universalis alopecia areata. Biopsies were taken from tofacitinib-treated patients at baseline and at 4 and 24 weeks of treatment, and a later scalp biopsy was taken in several of the tofacitinib-treated patients. Scalp clonality was compared among normal scalp (n=4), patchy alopecia areata scalp (n=8), and alopecia totalis/universalis scalp (n=8). The RNA source kit depended on sample type: the PAXgene miRNA kit for fixed scalp, the miRNeasy kit for PBMCs, and the RNeasy kit for mouse skin. immunoSEQ multiplex PCR using 35 Vbeta forward primers and 13 Jbeta reverse primers was used to amplify TCRbeta CDR3 regions. Study-wide findings and limitations: Scalp TCR repertoire analysis is complicated because resident alphabeta T cells in normal human skin are also sequenced, whereas mouse skin is dominated by gammadelta T cells. TCR sequences shared between patients were less clear than in mice, possibly partly because of HLA diversity in the patient population. Higher clonality and more expanded CD8+ clones were observed in lesional scalp than in normal scalp, particularly in alopecia totalis/universalis, a finding suggestive of antigenic drive.

The sample's time point label, decoded: baseline before oral tofacitinib. Lesional scalp punch biopsies and peripheral blood were obtained from alopecia areata patients. PBMCs were separated by density centrifugation and stained for CD3, CD4 and CD8, after which CD4+ and CD8+ T cells were sorted on a FACSAria. The source of this sequence is a human donor with alopecia areata. The chain uses TRBV6-5 and TRBJ2-2, with an unclear D gene assignment. The specimen was CD8+ T cells sorted from blood, collected at week 0. The DNA is as follows: TGTGCCAGCAGTTACTCCAGCGCGGTCACCGGGGAGCTGTTTTTT. It is translated as CASSYSSAVTGELFF.